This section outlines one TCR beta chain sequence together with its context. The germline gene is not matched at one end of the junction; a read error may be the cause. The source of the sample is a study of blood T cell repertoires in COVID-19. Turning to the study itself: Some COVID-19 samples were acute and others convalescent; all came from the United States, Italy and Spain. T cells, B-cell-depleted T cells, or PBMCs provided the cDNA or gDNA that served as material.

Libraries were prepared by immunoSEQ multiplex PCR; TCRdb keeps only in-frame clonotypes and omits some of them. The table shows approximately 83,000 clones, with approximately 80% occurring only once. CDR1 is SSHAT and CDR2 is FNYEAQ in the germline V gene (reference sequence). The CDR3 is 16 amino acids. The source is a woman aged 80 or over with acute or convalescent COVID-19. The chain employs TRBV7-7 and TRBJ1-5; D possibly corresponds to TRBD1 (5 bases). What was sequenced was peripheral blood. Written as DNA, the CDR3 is TGTGCTAGCACCCTAGGACGGACAAGTCCTAATCAGCCCCAGCATTTT. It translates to CASTLGRTSPNQPQHF.